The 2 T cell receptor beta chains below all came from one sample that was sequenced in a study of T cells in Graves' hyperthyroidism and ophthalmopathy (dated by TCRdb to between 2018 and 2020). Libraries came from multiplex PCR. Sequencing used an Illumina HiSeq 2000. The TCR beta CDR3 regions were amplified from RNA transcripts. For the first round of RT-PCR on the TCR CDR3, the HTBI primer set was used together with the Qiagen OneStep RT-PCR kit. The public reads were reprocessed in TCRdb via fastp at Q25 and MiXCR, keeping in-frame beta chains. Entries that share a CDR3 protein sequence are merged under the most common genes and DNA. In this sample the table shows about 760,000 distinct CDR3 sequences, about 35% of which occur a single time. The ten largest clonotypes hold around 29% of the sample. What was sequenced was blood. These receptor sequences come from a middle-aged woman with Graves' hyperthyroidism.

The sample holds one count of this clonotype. This chain's CDR3 is CAISAGQRSYEQYF. The DNA for the CDR3 is TGTGCCATCAGTGCGGGACAGAGGTCCTACGAGCAGTACTTC. The rearrangement uses TRBV10-3 and TRBJ2-7, with 7 positions matching TRBD1. Germline trimming cut 4 bases from V and 1 base from J; bases unmatched to any gene: 4. CDR3 size: 14 residues. The germline V gene encodes CDR1 ENHRY and CDR2 SYGVKD.

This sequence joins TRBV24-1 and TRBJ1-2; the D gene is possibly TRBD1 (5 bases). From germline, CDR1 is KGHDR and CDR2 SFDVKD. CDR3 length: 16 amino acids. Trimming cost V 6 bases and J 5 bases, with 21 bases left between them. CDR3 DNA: TGTGCCACCAGTCAGCAGACGGGGGAGTTGAAGTATGGCTACACCTTC. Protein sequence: CATSQQTGELKYGYTF.